The sequence of this T cell receptor (beta chain) was determined in a study of response to subunit inactivated influenza vaccine (dated by TCRdb to the late 2010s). In the study overall: To follow how T cells responded to a trivalent subunit inactivated influenza vaccine, the researchers relied on deep quantitative profiling of the T cell receptor repertoire. Overall study outcomes, separate from this receptor: The authors proposed that each seasonal influenza vaccination may bring in only a limited number of new T cells.

This specimen's time point label, per the study, means: approximately 45 days after influenza vaccine administration. On this clonotype itself: Its cognate antigen has yet to be identified. Nothing much larger sits one base from this clone, and base qualities are not available.

Trimming takes 7 bases from V and 3 bases from J, and the germline ends sit 16 bases apart. The CDR3 starts with the cysteine, ends with the phenylalanine, and has 14 residues. Here the CDR3 DNA is all that survives: 42 bases in frame from base 1. CDR1 and CDR2, looked up from the germline V gene (reference sequence), are DFQATT and SNEGSKA. Preparation of the library involved RT-PCR. Sequenced using an Illumina HiSeq 2500. Starting from the raw public reads, TCRdb applied fastp trimming at Q25, assembled clones with MiXCR and retained in-frame beta chains. Each entry merges the rows of one CDR3 protein and shows their most common DNA and genes. For this sample there are 450,000 to 500,000 distinct CDR3 sequences; approximately 11% appear just once. Over 9.5% of the sample goes to the ten largest clones.

This specimen was PBMCs from blood, taken roughly 48 days after vaccination. The receptor was derived from a man aged 45-65 years who received an inactivated influenza vaccine. Donor details come from another sample of the same person, matched by shared clones. The chain employs TRBV20-1 and TRBJ2-1, with TRBD2 perhaps the D gene, on 5 matching bases. The DNA reads as follows: TGCAGTGTACCGCCAGCGGTACGCTACAATGAGCAGTTCTTC. Translated, it gives CSVPPAVRYNEQFF.